This entry lists 31 T cell receptor beta chains sequenced from one sample in a study of blood T cell repertoires in COVID-19. The protocol was immunoSEQ multiplex PCR, while the TCRdb copy is restricted to in-frame clones and leaves out a portion. The sample includes about 180,000 clones, 89% seen only once; the top ten take 1.5% to 2%. Sequencing input: peripheral blood. Every receptor here comes from a man aged 18 to 35 who had recovered from COVID-19.

The chain has TRBV7-5 and TRBJ2-5; TRBD2 was called by the table and not checked on the DNA. TRBV7-5 is annotated as a pseudogene. The CDR3 is made up of 12 amino acids. CDR3 amino acids: CARSRDVETQYF. CDR3 coding DNA: TGTGCCAGAAGCCGAGATGTGGAGACCCAGTACTTC.

This clone has a single count. The chain carries TRBV29-1 and TRBJ1-2; a possible D gene is TRBD1 (5 bases). Per the germline V gene, CDR1 is SQVTM and CDR2 is ANQGSEA. CDR3 length equals 12 residues. Trimming removed 6 bases from V and 5 bases from J, with 13 bases in between. The CDR3: CSVSRVAYGYTF. The CDR3 nucleotides read TGCAGCGTCTCCAGGGTGGCGTATGGCTACACCTTC.

This clone was recorded many times. V is TRBV5-1 and J is TRBJ2-1; 7 bases line up with TRBD1. The CDR3 length is 21 residues. Per germline, CDR1 SGHRS and CDR2 YFSETQ. J lost 1 base, V lost 0 bases, and 19 bases had no gene match. Here the CDR3 reads CASSLGLKRTGADGSYNEQFF. CDR3 DNA sequence: TGCGCCAGCAGCTTGGGGTTGAAAAGAACAGGGGCGGATGGGTCCTACAATGAGCAGTTCTTC.

V usage is TRBV5-1 and J usage is TRBJ2-2, with D possibly TRBD2 on 6 matching bases. Deletions cut 5 bases from V and 5 bases from J, with 28 bases between. The CDR3 consists of 19 residues. The V gene's germline CDR1 is SGHRS and CDR2 YFSETQ. The CDR3 DNA reads TGCGCCAGCAGTCCCGGTAGGGGTCCCGGGAGAGAAGGTACCGGGGAGCTGTTTTTT. Its translation is CASSPGRGPGREGTGELFF.

J is TRBJ1-1 and V is TRBV5-6, with 11 bases that match TRBD1. The V gene end was trimmed by 7 bases and the J gene end by 7 bases; junction bases not matched to a gene: 15. Germline CDR1 reads SGHDT; CDR2 reads YYEEEE. This CDR3 spans 16 amino acids. CDR3 coding DNA: TGTGCCAGCCTCCGCCGGGACAGGGGGTTTGCAGGTGAAGCTTTCTTT. This encodes CASLRRDRGFAGEAFF.

This clone occurred once. The chain has TRBV4-1 and TRBJ1-5; 9 bases are shared with TRBD1. The germline V gene encodes CDR1 MGHRA and CDR2 YSYEKL. J gave up 7 bases and V 1 base, and 11 bases lay outside the gene matches. The CDR3 totals 17 residues. CDR3 protein: CASSQVGGRDRAQPQHF. The CDR3 DNA reads TGCGCCAGCAGCCAAGTGGGGGGGCGGGACAGGGCACAGCCCCAGCATTTT.

The chain uses TRBV7-8 and TRBJ1-2, with TRBD1 matching over 7 bases. The CDR3 loop spans 13 amino acids. V was clipped by 6 bases and J by 4 bases; unmatched bases: 5. Germline CDR1 reads SGHVS; CDR2 reads FQNEAQ. CDR3 sequence reads: CASRGTEIYGYTF. The CDR3 DNA follows: TGTGCCAGCAGGGGGACAGAGATCTATGGCTACACCTTC.

This rearrangement joins TRBV19 to TRBJ1-2; D not certain. The CDR3 is 11 amino acids. Germline V gene sequence: CDR1 LNHDA, CDR2 SQIVND (reference sequence). Trimming shortened V by 5 bases and J by 5 bases, and 6 bases separated the two germline ends. CDR3 amino acids: CASSFGYGYTF. Written as DNA, the CDR3 is TGTGCCAGTAGTTTCGGGTATGGCTACACCTTC.

The rearrangement uses TRBV24-1 and TRBJ2-7, with TRBD1 matching 7 bases. This CDR3 contains 12 residues. CDR1 is KGHDR and CDR2 is SFDVKD in the germline V gene. Germline trimming cut 8 bases from V and 5 bases from J; bases unmatched to any gene: 5. The CDR3 nucleotides read TGTGCCACCAAGGGACAGTCGAACGAGCAGTACTTC. Translating it yields CATKGQSNEQYF.

This chain connects TRBV30 to TRBJ1-5, with 7 bases identical to TRBD1. Per the germline V gene, CDR1 is GTSNPN and CDR2 is SVGIG (reference sequence). Trimming at V came to 1 base and at J to 9 bases, leaving 3 bases not matched to a gene. The CDR3 length is 12 residues. The chain's CDR3 is CAWSEGARPQHF. CDR3 nucleotides: TGTGCCTGGAGTGAGGGGGCTAGGCCCCAGCATTTT. Full variable domain (remainder filled in from reference TRBV30 and TRBJ1-5): SQTIHQWPATLVQPVGSPLSLECTVEGTSNPNLYWYRQAAGRGLQLLFYSVGIGQISSEVPQNLSASRPQDRQFILSSKKLLLSDSGFYLCAWSEGARPQHFGDGTRLSIL.

This sequence joins TRBV27 and TRBJ2-7; 7 bases align to TRBD2. This CDR3 is 14 amino acids long. The germline V gene has CDR1 MNHEY and CDR2 SMNVEV (reference sequence). Trimming removed 3 bases from V and 3 bases from J; junction bases left unmatched: 5. This CDR3 is CASSLDGRHYEQYF. The CDR3 DNA follows: TGTGCCAGCAGTTTGGACGGGAGGCACTACGAGCAGTACTTC.

V gene TRBV12-5 combines with J gene TRBJ2-7; 9 bases are a match to TRBD1. CDR1 is LGHNT and CDR2 is FRNRAP in the germline V gene. CDR3 length: 16 residues. The V segment lost 6 bases and the J segment 1 base; nucleotides outside the gene matches: 10. CDR3 sequence: CASGPPVGTGSYEQYF. The DNA of the CDR3 is TGTGCTAGTGGCCCTCCGGTAGGGACAGGGTCCTACGAGCAGTACTTC.

The chain is built from TRBV6-5 and TRBJ1-2; 9 bases match TRBD1. The V segment lost 6 bases and the J segment 5 bases; nucleotides outside the gene matches: 10. CDR3 length equals 15 residues. The germline CDR1 and CDR2 sequences are MNHEY and SVGAGI. The CDR3 DNA reads TGTGCCAGCAGGGGGACAGGGAGATTGGGGTATGGCTACACCTTC. It translates to CASRGTGRLGYGYTF.

This chain uses TRBV28 with TRBJ2-7; 7 bases map to TRBD2. Germline V gene sequence: CDR1 MDHEN, CDR2 SYDVKM. This CDR3 is 14 amino acids long. V lost 7 bases, J lost 7 bases, and 13 bases stayed unmatched. CDR3 sequence: CASIGGEGLREQYF. The CDR3 DNA follows: TGTGCCAGCATTGGAGGGGAGGGGCTCAGGGAGCAGTACTTC. The entire variable domain, with the rest obtained from reference TRBV28 and TRBJ2-7, is as follows: DVKVTQSSRYLVKRTGEKVFLECVQDMDHENMFWYRQDPGLGLRLIYFSYDVKMKEKGDIPEGYSVSREKKERFSLILESASTNQTSMYLCASIGGEGLREQYFGPGTRLTVT.

J is TRBJ2-7 and V is TRBV11-2, with a weak D call TRBD1 (6 bases). From germline, CDR1 is SGHAT and CDR2 FQNNGV. This CDR3 contains 15 residues. Trimming took off 0 bases at V and 2 bases at J, with 11 bases between the two ends. The CDR3 reads CASSLEARGPYEQYF. The DNA for the CDR3 is TGTGCCAGCAGCTTAGAGGCCAGGGGCCCCTACGAGCAGTACTTC.

The gene calls are TRBV6-4 and TRBJ2-7, with D possibly TRBD2 on 6 matching bases. CDR1 and CDR2 (germline): MRHNA, SNTAGT. Trimming took 7 bases from V and 5 from J, leaving 27 bases between them. The CDR3 sequence is 17 residues long. The DNA of the CDR3 is TGTGCCAGCACAGACCTATATAGGCTCGGGAGCCCCAACGAGCAGTACTTC. Its translation: CASTDLYRLGSPNEQYF.

The chain is built from TRBV28 and TRBJ1-1, with 8 bases identical to TRBD1. The CDR3 spans 14 residues. In germline, CDR1 is MDHEN, CDR2 SYDVKM. The trim removed 5 bases at V and 4 bases at J, leaving 6 bases unmatched. CDR3 region: CASSEGQAITEAFF. CDR3 DNA: TGTGCCAGCAGTGAGGGACAGGCCATCACTGAAGCTTTCTTT.

The V call is TRBV11-2, the J call TRBJ2-7, with TRBD2 identical over 9 bases. The germline gives CDR1 SGHAT, CDR2 FQNNGV. Germline trimming cut 5 bases from V and 0 bases from J; bases unmatched to any gene: 17. The CDR3 has 19 amino acids. This chain's CDR3 is CASSATGWLAGPSSYEQYF. In nucleotides, the CDR3 is TGTGCCAGCAGCGCCACAGGGTGGCTAGCGGGACCGAGCTCCTACGAGCAGTACTTC.

The CDR3 region is CASSLASTSFNEQFF. The CDR3 coding sequence is TGTGCCAGCAGCTTAGCGTCTACCTCTTTCAATGAGCAGTTCTTC. The rearrangement joins TRBV7-2 to TRBJ2-1; D is uncertain. Germline V gene sequence: CDR1 SGHTA, CDR2 FQGNSA. The CDR3 length is 15 residues. Trimming took 0 bases from V and 6 from J, leaving 12 bases between them.

V gene TRBV19 combines with J gene TRBJ2-7; TRBD1 aligns across 10 bases. CDR1 and CDR2 (germline): LNHDA, SQIVND (reference sequence). V shed 4 bases, J shed 5 bases, and the junction held 5 bases outside the gene matches. The CDR3 is 14 residues long. The CDR3 nucleotides are TGTGCCAGTAGTACAGGGACAGGGGCTGACGAGCAGTACTTC. Amino acids: CASSTGTGADEQYF.

This clone appeared a few times. The chain has TRBV29-1 and TRBJ1-6; D gene ambiguous. V gave up 7 bases and J gave up 3 bases, with 16 bases separating them. The germline CDR1 and CDR2 sequences are SQVTM and ANQGSEA. The CDR3 has 15 residues. In DNA form, the CDR3 reads TGCAGCGGCCCTAGGAGCCCTCTCTATAATTCACCCCTCCACTTT. Amino acid sequence: CSGPRSPLYNSPLHF.

This clone was counted between two and nine times. The chain has TRBV7-3 and TRBJ1-2; D is ambiguous. This CDR3 region has 15 residues. The V gene lost 5 bases and the J gene lost 2 bases, with 15 bases spanning the gap. The germline gives CDR1 SGHTA, CDR2 FQGTGA. In DNA, the CDR3 is TGTGCCAGCAGCCCCGAGGGCGGACGAAACTATGGCTACACCTTC. This gives the protein CASSPEGGRNYGYTF.

The chain links TRBV6-5 to TRBJ1-5; unclear D gene. The CDR3 is 11 residues long. Germline-derived CDR1 and CDR2 are MNHEY and SVGAGI. V lost 8 bases and J 3 bases, leaving 5 bases between the germline ends. The CDR3 reads CASGLNQPQHF. The CDR3 coding sequence is TGTGCCAGCGGCCTCAATCAGCCCCAGCATTTT.

The chain employs TRBV5-1 and TRBJ2-5; D possibly corresponds to TRBD1 (6 bases). V was clipped by 4 bases and J by 0 bases, with 13 bases between them. Germline CDR1 and CDR2: SGHRS and YFSETQ. This CDR3 region has 15 residues. CDR3: CASSAQTGYQETQYF. The CDR3 DNA reads TGCGCCAGCAGCGCACAGACAGGATACCAAGAGACCCAGTACTTC.

The gene calls are TRBV11-2 and TRBJ2-1, with 9 bases identical to TRBD2. The CDR3 length is 15 residues. V shed 6 bases and J 6 bases; nucleotides not matched to a gene: 9. CDR1 SGHAT and CDR2 FQNNGV come from the germline V gene. CDR3 DNA: TGTGCCAGCAGACCTGGGAGCGGGAGGACCAATGAGCAGTTCTTC. This translates into CASRPGSGRTNEQFF.

The rearrangement uses TRBV28 and TRBJ1-3; no clear D gene. The CDR3 contains 14 residues. Trimming pared 8 bases from V and 3 bases from J, leaving 14 bases between. Germline CDR1 MDHEN, CDR2 SYDVKM. The CDR3 DNA reads as TGTGCCAGCCTATCCCCGCGGAGTGGAAACACCATATATTTT. Its translation: CASLSPRSGNTIYF.

The genes are TRBV7-9 and TRBJ2-1; 13 nucleotides match TRBD2. V gave up 5 bases and J gave up 5 bases; unmatched junction bases: 15. This CDR3 is 19 amino acids long. Germline V gene sequence: CDR1 SEHNR, CDR2 FQNEAQ (reference sequence). DNA for the CDR3: TGTGCCAGCAGCCCGCAAACTAGCGGGAGGGAAAGGAGGAACAATGAGCAGTTCTTC. Translation: CASSPQTSGRERRNNEQFF.

V usage is TRBV5-4 and J usage is TRBJ2-1, with D possibly TRBD2 on 7 matching bases. The CDR3 contains 15 residues. V was cut by 4 bases and J by 4 bases, with 15 bases left in between. Per the germline V gene, CDR1 is SGHNT and CDR2 is YYREEE (reference sequence). The CDR3 nucleotides read TGTGCCAGCAGCCCCGCGAGGGGGGGGTACAATGAGCAGTTCTTC. It translates to CASSPARGGYNEQFF.

The V gene is TRBV28, the J gene TRBJ2-5, with 9 bases that match TRBD1. After removal of 10 bases from V and 3 bases from J, the junction contained 9 bases not matched to a gene. CDR1 MDHEN and CDR2 SYDVKM come from the germline V gene. The CDR3 extends over 14 amino acids. The CDR3 sequence: CAINGRQGEETQYF. In DNA, the CDR3 is TGTGCCATAAATGGACGACAGGGGGAAGAGACCCAGTACTTC.

The V gene is TRBV2, the J gene TRBJ2-5; 7 nucleotides align to TRBD1. Trimming removed 3 bases from V and 7 bases from J; junction bases left unmatched: 8. The CDR3 length is 14 residues. Germline CDR1 SNHLY, CDR2 FYNNEI. The CDR3 reads CASSEGQWAGTQYF. DNA for the CDR3: TGTGCCAGCAGTGAGGGACAGTGGGCAGGGACCCAGTACTTC.

Points on this clone: The junction does not match germline at one end; this may be a read error. The V gene is TRBV27, the J gene TRBJ1-1; TRBD1 is a possible D gene (5 bases). The CDR3 loop spans 13 amino acids. Germline CDR1 MNHEY, CDR2 SMNVEV (reference sequence). This chain's CDR3 is CTSRTTLNTEAFF. Here the CDR3 DNA reads TGTACCAGCAGGACAACCCTGAACACTGAAGCTTTCTTT.